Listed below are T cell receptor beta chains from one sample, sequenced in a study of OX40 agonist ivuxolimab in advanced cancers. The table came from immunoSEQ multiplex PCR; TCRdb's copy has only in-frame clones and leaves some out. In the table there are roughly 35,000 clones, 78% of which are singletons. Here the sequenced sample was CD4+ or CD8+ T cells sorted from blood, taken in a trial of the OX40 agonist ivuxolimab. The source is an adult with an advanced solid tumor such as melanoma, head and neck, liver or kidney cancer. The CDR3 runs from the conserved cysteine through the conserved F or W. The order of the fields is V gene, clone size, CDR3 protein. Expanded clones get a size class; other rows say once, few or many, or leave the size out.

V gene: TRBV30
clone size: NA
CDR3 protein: CAWRGTAVAGELFF

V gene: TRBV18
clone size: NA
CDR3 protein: CASSPTVRGTYNEQFF

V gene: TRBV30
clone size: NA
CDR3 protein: CAWSPPGGFSYEQYF

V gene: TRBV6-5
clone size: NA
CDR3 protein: CASSYSKGGTQPQHF

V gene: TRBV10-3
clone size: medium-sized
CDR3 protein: CAISESQEVALHF

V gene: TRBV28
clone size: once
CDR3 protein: CASGLLSNEKLFF

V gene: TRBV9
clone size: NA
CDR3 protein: CASSVVGREGDTQYF

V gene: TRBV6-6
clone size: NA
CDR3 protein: CASSSHQPQHF

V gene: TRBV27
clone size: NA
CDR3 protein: CASSPWASGSDTQYF

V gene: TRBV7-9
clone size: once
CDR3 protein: CASSLRRTPSDEQFF

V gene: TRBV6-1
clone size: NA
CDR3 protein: CASSDKGTLNTEAFF

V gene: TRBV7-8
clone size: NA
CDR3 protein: CASSVSGRATSYNEQFF

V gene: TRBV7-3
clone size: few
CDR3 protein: CASSPNGLQSETQYF

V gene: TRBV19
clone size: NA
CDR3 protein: CASRPGTSGADEQYF

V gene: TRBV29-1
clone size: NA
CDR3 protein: CSVEGQGWETEAFF

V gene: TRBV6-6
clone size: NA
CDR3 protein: CASSYGLDTEAFF

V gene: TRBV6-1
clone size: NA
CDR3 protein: CATAPGQGHGELFF

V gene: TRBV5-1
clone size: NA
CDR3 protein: CASSLTSGNTGELFF

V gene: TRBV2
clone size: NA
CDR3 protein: CASSGRGTGNTEAFF

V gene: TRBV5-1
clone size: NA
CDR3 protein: CASSRDRGVDTF

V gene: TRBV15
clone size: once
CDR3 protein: CATSRGLTLSTADTQYF

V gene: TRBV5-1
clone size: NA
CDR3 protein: CASSVRGPGNTIYF

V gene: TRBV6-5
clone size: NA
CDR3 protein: CASSYSRTGETYGYTF

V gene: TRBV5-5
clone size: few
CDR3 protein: CASSFRDTLQPLAGYTF

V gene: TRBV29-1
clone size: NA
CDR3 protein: CSVNRGDTEAFF

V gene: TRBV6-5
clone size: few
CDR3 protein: CASSNQGYEQYF

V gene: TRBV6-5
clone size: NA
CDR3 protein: CASRGQGAGDTEAFF

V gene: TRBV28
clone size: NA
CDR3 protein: CASSLKYGYTF

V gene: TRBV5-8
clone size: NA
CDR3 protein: CASSPGMGGKLYNEQFF

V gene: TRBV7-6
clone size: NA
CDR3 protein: CASSSGGPGTEAFF

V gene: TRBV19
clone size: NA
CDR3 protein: CASSIGRRTGDQPQHF

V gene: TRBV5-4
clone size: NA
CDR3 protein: CASSLSGGPYNEQFF

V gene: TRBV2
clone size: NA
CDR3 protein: CASSSPTSGIINEQFF

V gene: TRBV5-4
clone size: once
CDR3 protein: CASSLGGGDAGELFF

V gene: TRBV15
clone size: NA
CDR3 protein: CATSRDSSSYEQYF

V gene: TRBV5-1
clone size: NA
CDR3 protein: CASSSSSGRTDTQYF

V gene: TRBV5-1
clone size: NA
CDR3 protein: CASSPWTSATGELFF

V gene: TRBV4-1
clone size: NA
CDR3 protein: CASTGGTGLSTEAFF

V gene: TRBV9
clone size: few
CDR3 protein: CASSVVENTGELFF